One T cell receptor beta chain is described in this entry. This entry is derived from a study of spatial heterogeneity in lung cancer. V lost 6 bases and J lost 6, with 18 bases in between. Germline lookup yields CDR1 MNHEY and CDR2 SMNVEV (reference sequence). The length of the CDR3 is 14 residues. Regarding time point: sample taken at primary tumor resection. TCRs were sequenced from unsorted whole RNA of tumor, nontumor lung or PBMC. TCRdb reprocessed the 5' RACE reads via MiXCR and lists one record per CDR3 protein. The sample holds about 45,000 distinct CDR3 sequences, over 6.5% seen once. This clonotype was sampled from a female donor with early-stage non-small cell lung cancer. This sample comprised PBMCs, obtained at surgery. The V call is TRBV27, the J call TRBJ2-7, with D perhaps TRBD1 (5 bases). CDR3 DNA: TGTGCCAGCAGCTCCAGACCTAGGGGTACCGAGCAGTACTTC. Its translation: CASSSRPRGTEQYF.